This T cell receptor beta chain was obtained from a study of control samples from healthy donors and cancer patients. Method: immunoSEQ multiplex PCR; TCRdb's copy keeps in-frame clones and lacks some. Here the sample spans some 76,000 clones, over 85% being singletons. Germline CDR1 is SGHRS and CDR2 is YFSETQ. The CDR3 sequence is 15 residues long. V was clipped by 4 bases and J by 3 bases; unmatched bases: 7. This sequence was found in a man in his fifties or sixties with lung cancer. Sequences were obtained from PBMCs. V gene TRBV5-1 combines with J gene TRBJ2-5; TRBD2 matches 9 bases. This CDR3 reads CASSPMGGGEETQYF. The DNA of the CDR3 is TGCGCCAGCAGCCCCATGGGCGGGGGGGAAGAGACCCAGTACTTC.